This T cell receptor (beta chain) is from a study of identical twins. Trimming took off 10 bases at V and 4 bases at J, with 13 bases between the two ends. This CDR3 has 12 residues. CDR1 is SNHLY, CDR2 FYNNEI, per germline. MiXCR was run by TCRdb on the 5' RACE reads, yielding one entry per CDR3 protein. Of about 1.7 million distinct CDR3 sequences detected, about 32% appear once; the ten largest clones hold under 0.35%. With respect to this clonotype: Antigen specificity is unknown.

Study-level results: Out-of-frame alpha sequences shared by twins were enriched for low generation probability.

Sequencing was carried out using cord blood. This receptor was taken from a newborn girl in good health. The chain is built from TRBV2 and TRBJ1-2; possibly TRBD1 for D (5 bases). For the CDR3, the DNA is TGTGCCATGGGGGGGGACGTCTATGGCTACACCTTC. Protein: CAMGGDVYGYTF.